This TCR beta chain is drawn from a study of CD8 T cells in ankylosing spondylitis. The study, taken as a whole, reports: About 8 highly homologous variants made up a TCR beta motif, and this motif appeared characteristic of ankylosing spondylitis blood. From matched ankylosing spondylitis synovial fluid, disease-linked clones were reportedly recovered at significantly enriched levels.

Making the TCR beta libraries involved quantitative 5'-RACE with molecular barcodes. TCRdb re-derived calls from the 5' RACE reads in MiXCR, one entry per CDR3 protein. The sample holds 200,000 to 250,000 distinct CDR3 sequences, 6% to 8% seen once. Germline loops: CDR1 KGHSH, CDR2 LQKENI. The CDR3 extends over 15 amino acids. The ends lost 0 bases at V and 1 base at J; junction bases unmatched: 0. There are a few counts of this clonotype. Its antigen is currently unknown. The source of this sequence is a male donor with ankylosing spondylitis. Sequencing was done on a sample of blood, either unsorted or a sorted T cell fraction (not recorded which). The chain uses TRBV18 and TRBJ1-5, with 7 bases identical to TRBD1. CDR3 sequence reads: CASSPPGQSNQPQHF. CDR3 coding DNA: TGTGCCAGCTCACCACCGGGACAGAGCAATCAGCCCCAGCATTTT. Full variable domain (missing parts from reference TRBV18 and TRBJ1-5): NAGVMQNPRHLVRRRGQEARLRCSPMKGHSHVYWYRQLPEEGLKFMVYLQKENIIDESGMPKERFSAEFPKEGPSILRIQQVVRGDSAAYFCASSPPGQSNQPQHFGDGTRLSIL.